Sequencing of this T cell receptor (beta chain) was carried out in a study of blood T cell repertoires in COVID-19. Overall study context: The United States, Italy and Spain supplied acute and convalescent COVID-19 samples. PBMCs, B-cell-depleted T cells, or T cells provided the cDNA or gDNA that made up the material.

A Seattle source enrolled patients during active infection and followed them longitudinally. The method was immunoSEQ multiplex PCR; TCRdb's version includes in-frame clones alone and lacks a portion of them. The table has 410,000 or so clones, approximately 91% seen once; the top ten hold 1.5% to 1.7%. The CDR3 consists of 11 residues. The germline gives CDR1 DFQATT, CDR2 SNEGSKA (reference sequence). V gave up 5 bases and J gave up 6 bases, with 10 bases separating them. V is TRBV20-1 and J is TRBJ1-2; D is undetermined. The receptor comes from a middle-aged woman with COVID-19, enrolled during active disease. The sample consisted of peripheral blood. For the CDR3, the DNA is TGCAGTGCTCACCTATCGCATGGCTACACCTTC. Translating gives CSAHLSHGYTF.